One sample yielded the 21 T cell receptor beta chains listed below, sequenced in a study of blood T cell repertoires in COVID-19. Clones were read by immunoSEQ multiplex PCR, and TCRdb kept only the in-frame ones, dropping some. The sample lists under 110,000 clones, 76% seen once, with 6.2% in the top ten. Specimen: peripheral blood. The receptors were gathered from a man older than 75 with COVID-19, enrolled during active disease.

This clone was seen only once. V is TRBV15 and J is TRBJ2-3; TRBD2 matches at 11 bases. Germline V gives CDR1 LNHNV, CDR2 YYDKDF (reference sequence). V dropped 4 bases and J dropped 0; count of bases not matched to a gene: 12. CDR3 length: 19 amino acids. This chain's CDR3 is CATSIIGLAGHPSTDTQYF. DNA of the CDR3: TGTGCCACCAGCATAATAGGACTAGCGGGCCACCCTAGCACAGATACGCAGTATTTT.

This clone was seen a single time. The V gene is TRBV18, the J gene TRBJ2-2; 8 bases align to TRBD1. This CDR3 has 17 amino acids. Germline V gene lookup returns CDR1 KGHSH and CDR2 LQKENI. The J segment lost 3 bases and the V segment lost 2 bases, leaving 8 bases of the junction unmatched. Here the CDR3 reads CASSPTGQGEDTGELFF. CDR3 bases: TGTGCCAGCTCACCAACCGGACAGGGAGAGGACACCGGGGAGCTGTTTTTT.

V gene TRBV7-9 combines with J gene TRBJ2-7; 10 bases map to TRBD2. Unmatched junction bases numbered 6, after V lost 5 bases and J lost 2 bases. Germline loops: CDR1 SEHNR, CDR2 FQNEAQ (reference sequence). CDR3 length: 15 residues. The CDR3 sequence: CASSPLAGDPYEQYF. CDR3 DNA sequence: TGTGCCAGCAGCCCCCTAGCGGGAGACCCCTACGAGCAGTACTTC.

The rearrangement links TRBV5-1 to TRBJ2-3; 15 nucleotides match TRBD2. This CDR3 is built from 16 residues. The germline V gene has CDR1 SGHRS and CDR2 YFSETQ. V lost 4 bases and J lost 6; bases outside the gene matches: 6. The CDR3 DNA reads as TGCGCCAGCAGCCCCTCGGGACTAGCGGGAGGTGATACGCAGTATTTT. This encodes CASSPSGLAGGDTQYF.

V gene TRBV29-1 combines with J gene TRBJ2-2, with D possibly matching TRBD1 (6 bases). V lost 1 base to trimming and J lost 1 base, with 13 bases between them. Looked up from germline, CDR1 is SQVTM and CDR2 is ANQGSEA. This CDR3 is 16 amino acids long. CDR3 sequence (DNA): TGCAGCGTTGAAGCCGCCAACAGGGTGAACACCGGGGAGCTGTTTTTT. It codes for CSVEAANRVNTGELFF.

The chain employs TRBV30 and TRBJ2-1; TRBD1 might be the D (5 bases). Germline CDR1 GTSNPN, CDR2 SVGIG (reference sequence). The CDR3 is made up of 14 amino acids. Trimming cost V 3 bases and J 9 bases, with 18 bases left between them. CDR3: CAWSAGETEPEQFF. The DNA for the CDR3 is TGTGCCTGGAGCGCCGGAGAGACAGAGCCTGAGCAGTTCTTC.

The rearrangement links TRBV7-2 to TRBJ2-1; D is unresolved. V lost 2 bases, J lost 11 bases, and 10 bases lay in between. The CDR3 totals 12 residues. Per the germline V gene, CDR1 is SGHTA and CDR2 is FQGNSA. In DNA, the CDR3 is TGTGCCAGCAGCTTATACGGTGAGAAGCAGTTCTTC. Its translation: CASSLYGEKQFF.

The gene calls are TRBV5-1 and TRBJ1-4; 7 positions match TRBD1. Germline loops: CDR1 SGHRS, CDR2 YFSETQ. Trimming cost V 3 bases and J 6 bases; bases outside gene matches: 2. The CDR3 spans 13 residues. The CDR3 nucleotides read TGCGCCAGCAGCTCCGGGACAGATGAAAAACTGTTTTTT. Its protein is CASSSGTDEKLFF.

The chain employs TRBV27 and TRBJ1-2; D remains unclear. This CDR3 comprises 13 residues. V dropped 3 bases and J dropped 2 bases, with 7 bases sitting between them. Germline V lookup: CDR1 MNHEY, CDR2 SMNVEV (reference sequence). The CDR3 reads CASSFGRNYGYTF. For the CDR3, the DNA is TGTGCCAGCAGTTTTGGGAGGAACTATGGCTACACCTTC.

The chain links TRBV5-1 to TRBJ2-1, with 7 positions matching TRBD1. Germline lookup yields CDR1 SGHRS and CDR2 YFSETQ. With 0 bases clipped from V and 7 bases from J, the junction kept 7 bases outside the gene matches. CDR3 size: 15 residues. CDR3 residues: CASSLALGGGNEQFF. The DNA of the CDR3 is TGCGCCAGCAGCTTGGCTCTAGGGGGCGGGAATGAGCAGTTCTTC. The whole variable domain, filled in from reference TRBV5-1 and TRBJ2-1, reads KAGVTQTPRYLIKTRGQQVTLSCSPISGHRSVSWYQQTPGQGLQFLFEYFSETQRNKGNFPGRFSGRQFSNSRSEMNVSTLELGDSALYLCASSLALGGGNEQFFGPGTRLTVL.

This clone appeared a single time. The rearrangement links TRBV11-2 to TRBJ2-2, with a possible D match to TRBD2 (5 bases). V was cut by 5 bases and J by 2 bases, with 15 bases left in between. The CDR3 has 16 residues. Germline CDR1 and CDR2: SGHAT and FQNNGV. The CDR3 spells CASSRRGHLNTGELFF. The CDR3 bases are TGTGCCAGCAGCCGTCGAGGGCACCTAAACACCGGGGAGCTGTTTTTT.

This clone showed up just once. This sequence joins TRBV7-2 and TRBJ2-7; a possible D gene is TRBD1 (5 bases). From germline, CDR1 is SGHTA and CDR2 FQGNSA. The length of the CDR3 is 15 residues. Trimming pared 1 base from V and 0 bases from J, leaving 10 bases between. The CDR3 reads CASSLGQGVSYEQYF. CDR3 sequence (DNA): TGTGCCAGCAGCTTAGGGCAGGGCGTCTCCTACGAGCAGTACTTC.

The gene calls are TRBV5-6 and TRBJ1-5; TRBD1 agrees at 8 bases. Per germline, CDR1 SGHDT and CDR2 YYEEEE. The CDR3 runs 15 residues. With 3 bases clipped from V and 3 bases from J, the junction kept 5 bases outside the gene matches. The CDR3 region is CASSSWDRYNQPQHF. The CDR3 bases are TGTGCCAGCAGCTCGTGGGACAGGTACAATCAGCCCCAGCATTTT.

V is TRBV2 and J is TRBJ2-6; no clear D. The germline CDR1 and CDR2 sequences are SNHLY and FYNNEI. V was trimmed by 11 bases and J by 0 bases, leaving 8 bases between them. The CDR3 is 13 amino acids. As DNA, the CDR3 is TGTGCCTCAGAGGACTCTGGGGCCAACGTCCTGACTTTC. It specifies CASEDSGANVLTF. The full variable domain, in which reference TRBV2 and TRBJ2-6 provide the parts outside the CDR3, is EPEVTQTPSHQVTQMGQEVILRCVPISNHLYFYWYRQILGQKVEFLVSFYNNEISEKSEIFDDQFSVERPDGSNFTLKIRSTKLEDSAMYFCASEDSGANVLTFGAGSRLTVL.

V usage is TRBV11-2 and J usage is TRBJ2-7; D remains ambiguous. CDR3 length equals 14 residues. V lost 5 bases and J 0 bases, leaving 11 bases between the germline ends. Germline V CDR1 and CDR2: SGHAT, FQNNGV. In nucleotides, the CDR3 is TGTGCCAGCAGCCCCAACTCAGGCTCCTACGAGCAGTACTTC. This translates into CASSPNSGSYEQYF. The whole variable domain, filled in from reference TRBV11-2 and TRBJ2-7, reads EAGVAQSPRYKIIEKRQSVAFWCNPISGHATLYWYQQILGQGPKLLIQFQNNGVVDDSQLPKDRFSAERLKGVDSTLKIQPAKLEDSAVYLCASSPNSGSYEQYFGPGTRLTVT.

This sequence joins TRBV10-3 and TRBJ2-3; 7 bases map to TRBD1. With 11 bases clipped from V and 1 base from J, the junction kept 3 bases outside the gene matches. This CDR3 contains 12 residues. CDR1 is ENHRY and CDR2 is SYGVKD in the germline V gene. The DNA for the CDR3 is TGTGCCCTCGGGACAGGCACAGATACGCAGTATTTT. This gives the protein CALGTGTDTQYF.

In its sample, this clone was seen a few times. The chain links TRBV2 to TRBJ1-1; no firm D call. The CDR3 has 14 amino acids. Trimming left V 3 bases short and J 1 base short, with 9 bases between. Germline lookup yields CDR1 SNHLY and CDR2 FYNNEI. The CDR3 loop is CASSDAGPNTEAFF. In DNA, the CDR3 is TGTGCCAGCAGTGATGCAGGCCCGAACACTGAAGCTTTCTTT. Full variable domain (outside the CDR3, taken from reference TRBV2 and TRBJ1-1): EPEVTQTPSHQVTQMGQEVILRCVPISNHLYFYWYRQILGQKVEFLVSFYNNEISEKSEIFDDQFSVERPDGSNFTLKIRSTKLEDSAMYFCASSDAGPNTEAFFGQGTRLTVV.

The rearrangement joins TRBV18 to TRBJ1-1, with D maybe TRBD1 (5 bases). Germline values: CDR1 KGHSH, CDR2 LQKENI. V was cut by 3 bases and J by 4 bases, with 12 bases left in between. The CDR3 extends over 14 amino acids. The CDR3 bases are TGTGCCAGCTCACCCTCAAGGGGAGGCACTGAAGCTTTCTTT. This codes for CASSPSRGGTEAFF.

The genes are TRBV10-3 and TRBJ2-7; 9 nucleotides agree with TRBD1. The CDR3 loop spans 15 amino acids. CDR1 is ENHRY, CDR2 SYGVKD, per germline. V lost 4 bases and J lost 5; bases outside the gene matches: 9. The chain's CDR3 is CAISGGQGRINEQYF. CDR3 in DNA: TGTGCCATCAGTGGGGGACAGGGCAGAATTAACGAGCAGTACTTC.

The CDR3: CASSLQVSHEQYF. Here the CDR3 DNA reads TGTGCCAGCAGCTTGCAGGTTTCCCACGAGCAGTACTTC. V gene TRBV7-3 combines with J gene TRBJ2-7; D call uncertain. V lost 3 bases, J lost 5 bases, and 11 bases lay in between. The CDR3 is 13 residues long. Germline V gene lookup returns CDR1 SGHTA and CDR2 FQGTGA.

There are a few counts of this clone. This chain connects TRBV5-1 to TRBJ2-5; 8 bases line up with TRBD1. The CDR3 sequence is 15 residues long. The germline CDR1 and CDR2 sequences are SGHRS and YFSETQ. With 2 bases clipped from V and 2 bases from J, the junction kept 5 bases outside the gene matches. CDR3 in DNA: TGCGCCAGCAGCTTAAACACAGGGGGGCAAGAGACCCAGTACTTC. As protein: CASSLNTGGQETQYF.